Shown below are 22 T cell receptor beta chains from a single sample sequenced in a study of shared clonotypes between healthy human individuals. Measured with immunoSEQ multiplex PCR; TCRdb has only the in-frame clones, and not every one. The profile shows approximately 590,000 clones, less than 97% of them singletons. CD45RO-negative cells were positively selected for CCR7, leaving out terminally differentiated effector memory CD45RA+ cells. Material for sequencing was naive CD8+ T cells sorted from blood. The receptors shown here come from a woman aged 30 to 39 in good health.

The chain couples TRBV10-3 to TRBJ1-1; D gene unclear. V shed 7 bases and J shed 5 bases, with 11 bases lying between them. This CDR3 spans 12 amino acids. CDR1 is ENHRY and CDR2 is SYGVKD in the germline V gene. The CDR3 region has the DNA TGTGCCATCATGGAGACGGGGACTGAAGCTTTCTTT. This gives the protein CAIMETGTEAFF.

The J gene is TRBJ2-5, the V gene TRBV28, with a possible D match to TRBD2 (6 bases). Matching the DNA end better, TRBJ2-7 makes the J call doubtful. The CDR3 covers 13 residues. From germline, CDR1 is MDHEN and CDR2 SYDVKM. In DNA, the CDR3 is TGTGCCAGCAGTTTTGGTGGGGGGAACGAGCAGTACTTC. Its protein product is CASSFGGGNEQYF.

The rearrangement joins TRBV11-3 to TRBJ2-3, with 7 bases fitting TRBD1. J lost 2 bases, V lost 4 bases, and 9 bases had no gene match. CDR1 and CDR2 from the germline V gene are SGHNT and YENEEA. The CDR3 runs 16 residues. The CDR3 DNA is TGTGCCAGCAGCTCTAGTCAAGGGGGCTCCACAGATACGCAGTATTTT. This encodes CASSSSQGGSTDTQYF.

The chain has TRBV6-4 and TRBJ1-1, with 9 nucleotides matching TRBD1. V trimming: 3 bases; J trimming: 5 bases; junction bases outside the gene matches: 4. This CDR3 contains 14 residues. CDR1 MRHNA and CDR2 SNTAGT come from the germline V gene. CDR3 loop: CASSEAGTGTEAFF. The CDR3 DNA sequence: TGTGCCAGCAGTGAAGCCGGGACAGGGACTGAAGCTTTCTTT.

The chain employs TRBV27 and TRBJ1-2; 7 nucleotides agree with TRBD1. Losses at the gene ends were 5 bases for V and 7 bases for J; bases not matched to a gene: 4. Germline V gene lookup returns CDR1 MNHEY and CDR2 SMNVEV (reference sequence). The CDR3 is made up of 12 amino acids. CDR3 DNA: TGTGCCAGCAGTAAGGGGGCCGGTGGCTACACCTTC. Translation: CASSKGAGGYTF.

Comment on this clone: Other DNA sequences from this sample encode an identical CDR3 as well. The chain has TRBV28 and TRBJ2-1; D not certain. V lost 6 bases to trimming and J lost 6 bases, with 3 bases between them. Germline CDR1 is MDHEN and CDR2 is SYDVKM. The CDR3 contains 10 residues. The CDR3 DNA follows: TGTGCCAGCAGCTCCAATGAGCAGTTCTTC. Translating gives CASSSNEQFF.

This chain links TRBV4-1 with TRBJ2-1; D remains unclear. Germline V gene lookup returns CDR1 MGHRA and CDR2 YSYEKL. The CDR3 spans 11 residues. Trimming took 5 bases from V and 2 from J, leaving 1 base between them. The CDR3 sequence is CASSAYNEQFF. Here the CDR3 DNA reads TGCGCCAGCAGCGCCTACAATGAGCAGTTCTTC.

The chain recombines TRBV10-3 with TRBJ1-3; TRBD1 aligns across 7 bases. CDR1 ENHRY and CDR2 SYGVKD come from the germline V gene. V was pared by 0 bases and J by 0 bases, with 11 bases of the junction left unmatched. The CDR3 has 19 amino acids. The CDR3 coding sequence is TGTGCCATCAGTGAGTCGGCTCCGGGGACAGCGATCTCTGGAAACACCATATATTTT. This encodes CAISESAPGTAISGNTIYF.

CDR3 in amino acids: CASSSTGTGVEQYF. Here the CDR3 DNA reads TGTGCCAGCAGCTCCACCGGGACAGGGGTCGAGCAGTACTTC. V and J are TRBV7-9 and TRBJ2-7; 10 bases line up with TRBD1. J was trimmed by 6 bases and V by 4 bases; bases with no gene match: 6. This CDR3 spans 14 amino acids. Per germline, CDR1 SEHNR and CDR2 FQNEAQ (reference sequence).

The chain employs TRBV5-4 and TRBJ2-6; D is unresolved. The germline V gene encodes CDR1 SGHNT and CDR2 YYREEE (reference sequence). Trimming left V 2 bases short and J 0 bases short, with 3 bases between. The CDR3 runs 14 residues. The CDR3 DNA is TGTGCCAGCAGCTTTTACTCTGGGGCCAACGTCCTGACTTTC. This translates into CASSFYSGANVLTF.

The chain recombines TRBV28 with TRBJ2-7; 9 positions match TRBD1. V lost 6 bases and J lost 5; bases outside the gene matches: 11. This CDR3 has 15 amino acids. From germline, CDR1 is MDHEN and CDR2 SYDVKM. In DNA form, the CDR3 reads TGTGCCAGCAGACAACAATCAACAGGGGGCAACGAGCAGTACTTC. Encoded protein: CASRQQSTGGNEQYF. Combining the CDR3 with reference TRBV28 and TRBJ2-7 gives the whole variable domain DVKVTQSSRYLVKRTGEKVFLECVQDMDHENMFWYRQDPGLGLRLIYFSYDVKMKEKGDIPEGYSVSREKKERFSLILESASTNQTSMYLCASRQQSTGGNEQYFGPGTRLTVT.

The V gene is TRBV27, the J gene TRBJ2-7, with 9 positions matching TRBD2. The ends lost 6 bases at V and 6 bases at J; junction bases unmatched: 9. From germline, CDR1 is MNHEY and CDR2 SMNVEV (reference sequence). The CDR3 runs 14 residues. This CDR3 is CASSAGTSWPEQYF. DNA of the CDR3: TGTGCCAGCAGCGCCGGGACTAGCTGGCCCGAGCAGTACTTC.

CDR3 nucleotide sequence: TGTGCCAGCAGCTTGGCTGGGCAGGGTGGTTGGGAGCAGTTCTTC. Protein product: CASSLAGQGGWEQFF. The chain couples TRBV5-6 to TRBJ2-1, with D maybe TRBD1 (5 bases). The CDR3 has 15 residues. CDR1 and CDR2 (germline): SGHDT, YYEEEE. Deletions cut 0 bases from V and 10 bases from J, with 17 bases between.

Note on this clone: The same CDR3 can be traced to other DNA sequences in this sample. DNA of the CDR3: TGTGCCATCAGTGAGTCCGGCAACTCCTACGAGCAGTACTTC. This sequence encodes CAISESGNSYEQYF. The chain carries TRBV10-3 and TRBJ2-7, with D unclear. Germline assignment: CDR1 ENHRY and CDR2 SYGVKD. The CDR3 is made up of 14 amino acids. Trimming removed 0 bases from V and 0 bases from J, with 6 bases in between.

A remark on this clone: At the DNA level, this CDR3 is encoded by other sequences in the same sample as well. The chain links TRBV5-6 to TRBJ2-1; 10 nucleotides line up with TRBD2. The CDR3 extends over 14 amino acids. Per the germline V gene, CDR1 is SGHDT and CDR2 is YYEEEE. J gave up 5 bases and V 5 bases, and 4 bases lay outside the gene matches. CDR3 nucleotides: TGTGCCAGCAGTCCAGGACTAGCGGACAATGAGCAGTTCTTC. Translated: CASSPGLADNEQFF. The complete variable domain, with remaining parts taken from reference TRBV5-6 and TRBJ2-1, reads DAGVTQSPTHLIKTRGQQVTLRCSPKSGHDTVSWYQQALGQGPQFIFQYYEEEERQRGNFPDRFSGHQFPNYSSELNVNALLLGDSALYLCASSPGLADNEQFFGPGTRLTVL.

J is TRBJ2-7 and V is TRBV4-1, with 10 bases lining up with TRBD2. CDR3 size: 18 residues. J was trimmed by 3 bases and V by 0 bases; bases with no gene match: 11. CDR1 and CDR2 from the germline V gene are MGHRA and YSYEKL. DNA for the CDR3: TGCGCCAGCAGCCAAGACACGCCTAGCGGGGGACTATACTACGAGCAGTACTTC. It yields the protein CASSQDTPSGGLYYEQYF.

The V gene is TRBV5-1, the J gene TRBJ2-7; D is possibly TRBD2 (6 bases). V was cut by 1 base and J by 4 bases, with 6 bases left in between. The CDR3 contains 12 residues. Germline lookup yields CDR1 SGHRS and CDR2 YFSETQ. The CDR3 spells CASSLRGYEQYF. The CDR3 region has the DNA TGCGCCAGCAGCTTGCGGGGGTACGAGCAGTACTTC.

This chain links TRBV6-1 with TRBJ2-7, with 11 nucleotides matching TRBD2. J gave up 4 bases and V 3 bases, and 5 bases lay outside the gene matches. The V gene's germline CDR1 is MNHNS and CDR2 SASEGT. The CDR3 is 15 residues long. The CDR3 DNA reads TGTGCCAGCAGTGATTTAGCGGGAGGGCCGTACGAGCAGTACTTC. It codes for CASSDLAGGPYEQYF.

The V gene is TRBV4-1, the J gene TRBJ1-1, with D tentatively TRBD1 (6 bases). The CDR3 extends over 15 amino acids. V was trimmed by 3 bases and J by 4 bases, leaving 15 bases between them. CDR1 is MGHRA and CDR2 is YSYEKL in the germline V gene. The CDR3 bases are TGCGCCAGCAGCCACTCACAGGGAGTTGTCACTGAAGCTTTCTTT. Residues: CASSHSQGVVTEAFF.

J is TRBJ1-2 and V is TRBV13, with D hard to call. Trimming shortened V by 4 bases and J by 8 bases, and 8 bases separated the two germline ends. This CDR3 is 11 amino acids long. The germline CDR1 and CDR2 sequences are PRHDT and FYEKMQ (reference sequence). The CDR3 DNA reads TGTGCCAGCAGCTCCTTAGGGGGCTACACCTTC. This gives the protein CASSSLGGYTF.

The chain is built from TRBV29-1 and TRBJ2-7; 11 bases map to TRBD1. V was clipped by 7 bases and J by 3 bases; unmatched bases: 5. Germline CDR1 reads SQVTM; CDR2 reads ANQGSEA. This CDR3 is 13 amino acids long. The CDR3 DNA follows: TGCAGCGCCCGGACAGGGGGCGGCTACGAGCAGTACTTC. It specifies CSARTGGGYEQYF.

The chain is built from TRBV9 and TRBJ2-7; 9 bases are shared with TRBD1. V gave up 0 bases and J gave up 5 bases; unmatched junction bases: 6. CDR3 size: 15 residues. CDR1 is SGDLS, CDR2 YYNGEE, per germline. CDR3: CASSVEGTGIDEQYF. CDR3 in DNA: TGTGCCAGCAGCGTAGAAGGGACAGGGATAGACGAGCAGTACTTC.